This T cell receptor beta chain was sequenced during a study of OX40 agonist ivuxolimab in advanced cancers. Looking at the study overall: Previous treatment with anti-PD-1, anti-PD-L1 or anti-CTLA-4 therapy was allowed; 40% had received some.

The V gene lost 0 bases and the J gene lost 0 bases, with 10 bases spanning the gap. The CDR3 is 15 residues long. Germline-derived CDR1 and CDR2 are SGHRS and YFSETQ. Only in-frame clones appear in the TCRdb table, and some are missing; sequencing was by immunoSEQ multiplex PCR. Here the sample spans more than 25,000 clones, 86% being singletons. The receptor was isolated from an adult with an advanced solid tumor such as melanoma, head and neck, liver or kidney cancer. Sequenced material: CD4+ or CD8+ T cells sorted from blood, taken in a trial of the OX40 agonist ivuxolimab. This rearrangement joins TRBV5-1 to TRBJ2-7, with D possibly TRBD1 on 6 matching bases. As DNA, the CDR3 is TGCGCCAGCAGCTTGGGGACAGCCAGCTCCTACGAGCAGTACTTC. Translated, it gives CASSLGTASSYEQYF. Looking up the rest from reference TRBV5-1 and TRBJ2-7 gives the full variable domain: KAGVTQTPRYLIKTRGQQVTLSCSPISGHRSVSWYQQTPGQGLQFLFEYFSETQRNKGNFPGRFSGRQFSNSRSEMNVSTLELGDSALYLCASSLGTASSYEQYFGPGTRLTVT.